The 15 T cell receptor beta chains below come from one sample, sequenced in a study of CD8+CD57+ T cells in acquired aplastic anemia. CDR3 and TCR beta VDJ profiling relied on genomic DNA as the template. TCRdb re-derived calls from the reads in MiXCR, one entry per CDR3 protein. The table has over 150,000 distinct CDR3 sequences, around 59% seen once; the top ten hold about a sixth. The source material was sorted CD4+, CD8+, or CD8+CD57+ T cells (not recorded which) from PBMCs. All receptors come from a human donor in good health, serving as a control.

Remarks on this clonotype: A much larger clone sits a single nucleotide away, making a read error possible. The chain couples TRBV28 to TRBJ2-7, with unresolved D. Germline-derived CDR1 and CDR2 are MDHEN and SYDVKM. There are 13 residues in the CDR3. V lost 5 bases and J lost 6, with 14 bases in between. CDR3 in DNA: TGTGCCAGCAGTATAGTGTTGCCTTCCGAGCAGTACTTC. Protein product: CASSIVLPSEQYF.

This clonotype was seen many times. V usage is TRBV20-1 and J usage is TRBJ1-5; 7 bases agree with TRBD1. V was pared by 5 bases and J by 2 bases, with 3 bases of the junction left unmatched. The CDR3 is 13 residues long. The germline CDR1 and CDR2 sequences are DFQATT and SNEGSKA (reference sequence). The CDR3 here is CSAPGQGNQPQHF. In DNA, the CDR3 is TGCAGTGCTCCCGGACAGGGCAATCAGCCCCAGCATTTT.

This clonotype showed up many times. The chain combines TRBV20-1 with TRBJ2-3; 9 bases are a match to TRBD2. The CDR3 covers 14 residues. With 3 bases clipped from V and 10 bases from J, the junction kept 11 bases outside the gene matches. The germline V gene encodes CDR1 DFQATT and CDR2 SNEGSKA (reference sequence). DNA for the CDR3: TGCAGTGCTAGTGGGGGACTAGCAGGAGGGGCGCAGTATTTT. This sequence encodes CSASGGLAGGAQYF.

This clonotype showed up just a few times. This chain uses TRBV3-1 with TRBJ1-2; TRBD1 might be the D (5 bases). Trimming shortened V by 9 bases and J by 2 bases, and 13 bases separated the two germline ends. This CDR3 has 13 amino acids. Looked up from germline, CDR1 is LGHDT and CDR2 is YNNKEL (reference sequence). Here the CDR3 reads CASRGAGNYGYTF. CDR3 bases: TGTGCCAGTCGAGGGGCCGGGAACTATGGCTACACCTTC.

The V call is TRBV2, the J call TRBJ1-1, with D unresolved. Germline CDR1 and CDR2: SNHLY and FYNNEI. This CDR3 region has 13 residues. V was pared by 6 bases and J by 5 bases, with 13 bases between. The CDR3 coding sequence is TGTGCCAGCAGCCATGGGCCGGCAACTGAAGCTTTCTTT. As protein: CASSHGPATEAFF.

V is TRBV7-6 and J is TRBJ2-7, with D hard to call. Trimming cost V 5 bases and J 2 bases, with 10 bases left between them. The CDR3 spans 13 residues. The V gene's germline CDR1 is SGHVS and CDR2 FNYEAQ. CDR3: CASSPQETYEQYF. CDR3 coding DNA: TGTGCCAGCAGCCCGCAGGAGACCTACGAGCAGTACTTC.

This clonotype was counted a few times. The chain links TRBV7-2 to TRBJ1-4, with D possibly matching TRBD1 (5 bases). This CDR3 has 17 amino acids. CDR1 and CDR2 from the germline V gene are SGHTA and FQGNSA. V was cut by 5 bases and J by 8 bases, with 24 bases left in between. The CDR3: CASSPVGGEEVGEKLFF. DNA for the CDR3: TGTGCCAGCAGCCCGGTGGGGGGTGAGGAAGTAGGGGAAAAACTGTTTTTT.

The sample holds many counts of this clonotype. This chain's CDR3 is CASSHEWVKDGYTF. The CDR3 DNA reads TGTGCCAGCAGCCACGAGTGGGTGAAGGATGGCTACACCTTC. The V call is TRBV7-9, the J call TRBJ1-2; D unresolved. Trimming stripped 5 bases from V and 6 bases from J, with 16 bases between. CDR1 SEHNR and CDR2 FQNEAQ come from the germline V gene (reference sequence). CDR3 length equals 14 residues.

This rearrangement joins TRBV2 to TRBJ1-1, with D possibly TRBD1 on 5 matching bases. Looked up from germline, CDR1 is SNHLY and CDR2 is FYNNEI. This CDR3 has 13 amino acids. V was trimmed by 6 bases and J by 1 base, leaving 9 bases between them. The CDR3 DNA sequence: TGTGCCAGCAGAACTGACAGGAACACTGAAGCTTTCTTT. This sequence encodes CASRTDRNTEAFF.

The chain uses TRBV7-2 and TRBJ2-5; TRBD2 matches 9 bases. The V gene end was trimmed by 5 bases and the J gene end by 4 bases; junction bases not matched to a gene: 8. The germline V gene has CDR1 SGHTA and CDR2 FQGNSA. CDR3 length: 15 amino acids. CDR3 amino acids: CASSPIAGVVETQYF. The CDR3 bases are TGTGCCAGCAGCCCAATAGCGGGGGTGGTAGAGACCCAGTACTTC.

In its sample, this clonotype was seen many times. V gene TRBV7-9 combines with J gene TRBJ1-1; unclear D gene. Germline CDR1 and CDR2: SEHNR and FQNEAQ (reference sequence). The CDR3 covers 14 residues. With 3 bases removed from V and 1 base from J, the gap between germline ends came to 9 bases. The CDR3 region is CASSFGFRNTEAFF. In DNA, the CDR3 is TGTGCCAGCAGCTTCGGCTTCCGGAACACTGAAGCTTTCTTT.

This clonotype was detected only once. Its ends do not fully match the called genes, so a read error is possible. This chain uses TRBV7-6 with TRBJ1-3; D perhaps matches TRBD1 (6 bases). Germline V gives CDR1 SGHVS, CDR2 FNYEAQ. The CDR3 has 14 amino acids. CDR3 sequence reads: CASSLGGLGSTIYF. The CDR3, as DNA: TGTGCCAGCAGCTTAGGGGGGCTAGGAAGCACCATATATTTT.

This clonotype was recorded at least ten times. V gene TRBV12-3 or TRBV12-4 combines with J gene TRBJ2-1; the D gene could be TRBD1 or TRBD2 (5 bases each). Trimming shortened V by 4 bases and J by 4 bases, and 11 bases separated the two germline ends. This CDR3 region has 14 residues. CDR3 sequence reads: CASSSWDEYNEQFF. In DNA form, the CDR3 reads TGTGCCAGCAGTTCTTGGGACGAGTACAATGAGCAGTTCTTC.

This clonotype was picked up many times. J is TRBJ1-6 and V is TRBV3-1; maybe TRBD1 (5 bases). This CDR3 is built from 15 residues. V dropped 0 bases and J dropped 9 bases, with 12 bases sitting between them. In germline, CDR1 is LGHDT, CDR2 YNNKEL (reference sequence). The CDR3 loop is CASSQDSVGGSPLHF. The CDR3 DNA reads as TGTGCCAGCAGCCAAGATTCTGTTGGGGGTTCACCCCTCCACTTT.

The J gene is TRBJ1-2, the V gene TRBV5-1; D call uncertain. The CDR3 length is 13 residues. CDR1 SGHRS and CDR2 YFSETQ come from the germline V gene. V was trimmed by 0 bases and J by 2 bases, leaving 5 bases between them. CDR3 bases: TGCGCCAGCAGCTTGGCCCTGAACTATGGCTACACCTTC. As protein: CASSLALNYGYTF. Looking up the rest from reference TRBV5-1 and TRBJ1-2 gives the full variable domain: KAGVTQTPRYLIKTRGQQVTLSCSPISGHRSVSWYQQTPGQGLQFLFEYFSETQRNKGNFPGRFSGRQFSNSRSEMNVSTLELGDSALYLCASSLALNYGYTFGSGTRLTVV.